This T cell receptor (beta chain) is drawn from a study of response to subunit inactivated influenza vaccine. This CDR3 region has 15 residues. V trimming: 1 base; J trimming: 7 bases; junction bases outside the gene matches: 8. CDR1 is LGHNA and CDR2 is YNFKEQ in the germline V gene. This clonotype was observed a few times. TCRdb reanalysed the RT-PCR reads using MiXCR and keeps one entry per CDR3 protein. The data hold about 620,000 distinct CDR3 sequences, with approximately 10% observed a single time. This sample also appeared in a second study, on T cells expressing NK-cell markers. That study adds: With UMIs, 5'RACE template switching was used to make TCR beta cDNA. Among four donors, these clonotypes also ranked first in the CD3+CD56-NKG2C+ fraction. Whether the expanded NKG2C+ T cell clones recognized HCMV remained unclear.

This chain uses TRBV4-2 with TRBJ1-1; 8 nucleotides match TRBD1. This specimen was PBMCs from blood, taken on the day of vaccination. The origin of this receptor is a man aged 45-65 years who received an inactivated influenza vaccine. CDR3 nucleotide sequence: TGTGCCAGCAGCCAAGGATCACAGGGGGGAGTTGAAGCTTTCTTT. Translation gives CASSQGSQGGVEAFF.